This TCR beta chain came from a study of tumor and adjacent non-tumor tissue in lung cancer. Study observations and caveats: Top 100 clones took a larger repertoire share in normal lung.

Note on this clonotype: The antigen remains unidentified. A read error may produce the germline difference seen at one junction end.

No cell sorting was done before RNA was extracted from the tissue. TCRbeta libraries were built with three rounds of nested PCR, modified from ARM-PCR. TCRdb independently ran MiXCR on the multiplex PCR reads; one entry per CDR3 protein. Of around 66,000 distinct CDR3 sequences in the sample, roughly 73% are singletons; the top ten hold over 25%. The TCR originated in a man in his sixties with non-small cell lung cancer. The sequenced sample consisted of lung tumor tissue.

As DNA, the CDR3 is TGTAGTGCTAGAGACTCTCGGACAGGTCGCTCTGAAGCTTTCTTT. Its translation is CSARDSRTGRSEAFF. The chain links TRBV20-1 to TRBJ1-1; 7 nucleotides line up with TRBD1. The germline CDR1 and CDR2 sequences are DFQATT and SNEGSKA (reference sequence). This CDR3 contains 15 residues.